Listed below are T cell receptor beta chains from one sample, sequenced in a study of OX40 agonist ivuxolimab in advanced cancers. Profiling relied on immunoSEQ multiplex PCR, and the TCRdb table lists in-frame clones only, not all of them. The sample consists of 80,000 to 100,000 clones, about 90% of them appearing once. The sequenced sample was CD4+ or CD8+ T cells sorted from blood, obtained in a trial of the OX40 agonist ivuxolimab. The receptors stem from an adult with an advanced solid tumor such as melanoma, head and neck, liver or kidney cancer. The CDR3 runs from the conserved cysteine through the conserved F or W. D genes are given only for firm matches. Clone size is shown for a subset of rows, as once, few, many or a class of expanded clone.

clone_size	v_call	d_call	j_call	cdr3_nt	cdr3_aa
-	TRBV6-1	-	TRBJ1-1	TGTGCCAGCAGTACAGGGTCTGGCGCTTTCTTT	CASSTGSGAFF
-	TRBV27	-	TRBJ1-2	TGTGCCAGCAGGAAGGACACTTACTATGGCTACACCTTC	CASRKDTYYGYTF
-	TRBV19	TRBD1	TRBJ1-5	TGTGCCAGTAGCGGGACAGGGGGCCGAAGTCAGCCCCAGCATTTT	CASSGTGGRSQPQHF
-	TRBV7-9	-	TRBJ1-6	TGTGCCAGCAGTCTCGAGGCCGTCTATTCACCCCTCCACTTT	CASSLEAVYSPLHF
once	TRBV27	-	TRBJ1-4	TGTGCCAGCAGACCGGGACTCAATGAAAAACTGTTTTTT	CASRPGLNEKLFF
-	TRBV4-3	-	TRBJ2-1	TGCGCCAGCAGCCAAGAGTTCGGAGGGTCATTCTCAGGAGTCAATGAGCAGTTCTTC	CASSQEFGGSFSGVNEQFF
-	TRBV7-7	TRBD2	TRBJ2-5	TGTGCCAGCAGCCTGGGGGTGCGGGGGGGCCCCGAGACCCAGTACTTC	CASSLGVRGGPETQYF
-	TRBV5-1	TRBD1	TRBJ2-5	TGCGCCAGCAGCTTGGTCGCACAGGGGGCGGGAGAGACCCAGTACTTC	CASSLVAQGAGETQYF
-	TRBV6-1	-	TRBJ1-1	TGTGCCAGCAGTGGGGAGGAATTTCACAACACTGAAGCTTTCTTT	CASSGEEFHNTEAFF
-	TRBV28	-	TRBJ2-7	TGTGCCAGCAGTTCCGGGACGCGTCCCTACGAGCAGTACTTC	CASSSGTRPYEQYF
-	TRBV14	-	TRBJ2-7	TGTGCCAGCAGCCCGCGGGCAGGGGTGTCCTACGAGCAGTACTTC	CASSPRAGVSYEQYF
-	TRBV11-3	TRBD2	TRBJ2-1	TGTGCCAGCAGCTTAGAAGCGGGATACAATGAGCAGTTCTTC	CASSLEAGYNEQFF
few	TRBV11-2	TRBD1	TRBJ2-1	TGTGCCAGCAGCCACCTCCAGGGGGCCGGCTACAATGAGCAGTTCTTC	CASSHLQGAGYNEQFF
-	TRBV28	-	TRBJ1-1	TGTGCCAGCATGAAAAGAGGGTACACTGAAGCTTTCTTT	CASMKRGYTEAFF
-	TRBV5-1	-	TRBJ1-1	TGCGCCAGCAGCTATAACGGGGGGAACACTGAAGCTTTCTTT	CASSYNGGNTEAFF
-	TRBV4-3	TRBD2	TRBJ2-7	TGCGCCAGCAGCCAAGATTATAGTGCTAGCGGGGGGGGAGGATACTTC	CASSQDYSASGGGGYF
-	TRBV19	-	TRBJ2-1	TGTGCCAGTAGTATAGTTCAGGGGATCAGTGAGCAGTTCTTC	CASSIVQGISEQFF
-	TRBV23-1	TRBD2	TRBJ2-7	TGCGCCAGACAACCTGAGCGGGGGGGGATCGAGCAGTACTTC	CARQPERGGIEQYF
-	TRBV10-3	-	TRBJ1-2	TGTGCCATCAGTGCCCAGGGGCGAGAAAACTATGGCTACACCTTC	CAISAQGRENYGYTF
-	TRBV6-5	TRBD2	TRBJ2-7	TGTGCCAGCAGACGCGGGGGGGCTTTCTACGAGCAGTACTTC	CASRRGGAFYEQYF
-	TRBV28	-	TRBJ2-7	TGTGCCAGCAGGGAGGGATCGCGCGAGCAGTACTTC	CASREGSREQYF
few	TRBV11-2	-	TRBJ1-5	TGTGCCAGCAGCCGTGGGGCAGCTAGCAATCAGCCCCAGCATTTT	CASSRGAASNQPQHF
-	TRBV30	TRBD1	TRBJ1-4	TGTGCCTGGAATGGGGACAGCCAGGAAAAACTGTTTTTT	CAWNGDSQEKLFF
-	TRBV29-1	TRBD1	TRBJ2-7	TGCAGCGTTGGATTCAAGACAGGGGCCTACGAGCAGTACTTC	CSVGFKTGAYEQYF
-	TRBV14	-	TRBJ2-3	TGTGCCAGCAGCCAAACGACAGACCGCACAGATACGCAGTATTTT	CASSQTTDRTDTQYF
-	TRBV2	-	TRBJ1-2	TGTGCCAGCAAAGGATCTTACTATGGCTACACCTTC	CASKGSYYGYTF
-	TRBV7-9	-	TRBJ1-1	TGTGCCAGCAGTCCGGGGATTATGGACACTGAAGCTTTCTTT	CASSPGIMDTEAFF
-	TRBV6-1	-	TRBJ1-4	TGTGCCAGCAGTGAAGACGGCCGGGGGCTGTTTTTT	CASSEDGRGLFF
-	TRBV6-5	-	TRBJ2-3	TGTGCCAGCAGTTCAGGGAGGAGGACAGATACGCAGTATTTT	CASSSGRRTDTQYF
-	TRBV7-2	TRBD1	TRBJ2-7	TGTGCCAGCAGCCTTGGACAGGACCGCGAGCAGTACTTC	CASSLGQDREQYF
-	TRBV7-2	TRBD2	TRBJ2-1	TGTGCCAGCACTCTAATGGGGACTAGCATGACGGGGGAGCAGTTCTTC	CASTLMGTSMTGEQFF
-	TRBV7-9	-	TRBJ2-1	TGTGCCAGCAGCTCCCTAACCCCTCGCCAGAGGTTCGAGCAGTTCTTC	CASSSLTPRQRFEQFF
-	TRBV12-5	-	TRBJ1-5	TGTGCTAGTGGCCTGGGGGGTTTCAATCAGCCCCAGCATTTT	CASGLGGFNQPQHF
-	TRBV11-2	TRBD2	TRBJ2-1	TGTGCCAGCAGCTCCTTCGGCGGGGGGGACAATGAGCAGTTCTTC	CASSSFGGGDNEQFF
once	TRBV7-2	TRBD2	TRBJ2-7	TGTGCCAGCAGCCCCAATCTAGCGGGGGGGCCCGAGCAGTACTTC	CASSPNLAGGPEQYF
-	TRBV5-1	-	TRBJ2-7	TGCGCCAGCAGCTTGGCCACAGACTACGAGCAGTACTTC	CASSLATDYEQYF
-	TRBV5-8	-	TRBJ1-1	TGTGCCAGCAGCTTCCCGAGCAGGGGAGCTTTCTTT	CASSFPSRGAFF
-	TRBV5-4	-	TRBJ2-3	TGTGCCAGCAGCTCGAAGACTAGTAGGGATACGCAGTATTTT	CASSSKTSRDTQYF
-	TRBV7-9	-	TRBJ1-2	TGTGCCAGCAGCTTAGGCTTGGGGGGACACCACAGCTATGGCTACACCTTC	CASSLGLGGHHSYGYTF
-	TRBV6-5	-	TRBJ2-7	TGTGCCAGCAGTTACACAGAAAACTACGAGCAGTACTTC	CASSYTENYEQYF
-	TRBV19	-	TRBJ1-3	TGTGCCAGTAGTTTGGGCCCCGGAAACACCATATATTTT	CASSLGPGNTIYF
few	TRBV7-9	-	TRBJ2-2	TGTGCCAGCAGCTTAGGATGGACCGGGGAGCTGTTTTTT	CASSLGWTGELFF
-	TRBV5-1	-	TRBJ2-2	TGCGCCAGCAGCTTGAGCAGCTTCCTCACCGGGGAGCTGTTTTTT	CASSLSSFLTGELFF
-	TRBV2	TRBD1	TRBJ1-1	TGTGCCAGCGGGGGACAGGTGAACACTGAAGCTTTCTTT	CASGGQVNTEAFF
-	TRBV6-6	TRBD1	TRBJ2-7	TGTGCCAGCAGGGAGACAGGGTCAGGAGAGCAGTACTTC	CASRETGSGEQYF
-	TRBV5-8	-	TRBJ2-1	TGTGCCAGCAGCTTGACTGGGTACAATGAGCAGTTCTTC	CASSLTGYNEQFF
-	TRBV14	TRBD1	TRBJ1-1	TGTGCCAGCAGCCAATGGACAGGTATGAACACTGAAGCTTTCTTT	CASSQWTGMNTEAFF
-	TRBV7-2	-	TRBJ1-5	TGTGCCAGCAGCTTGGAGGGGCGGTCCGATCAGCCCCAGCATTTT	CASSLEGRSDQPQHF
-	TRBV5-6	TRBD1	TRBJ1-1	TGTGCCAGCAGCAACAGGGGGGTGAACACTGAAGCTTTCTTT	CASSNRGVNTEAFF
few	TRBV21-1	-	TRBJ1-2	TGTGCCAGCAGCAAAGCGCTTTGGGCTTGCCATACAGGGGTGGACTATGGCTACACCTTC	CASSKALWACHTGVDYGYTF
once	TRBV5-1	-	TRBJ2-2	TGCGCCAGCAGCTTAGAGGGGACGGACACCGGGGAGCTGTTTTTT	CASSLEGTDTGELFF
-	TRBV18	-	TRBJ2-1	TGTGCCAGCTCCCCTTGGCTAGGGCCGCGTTTTGGTGAGCAGTTCTTC	CASSPWLGPRFGEQFF
-	TRBV19	-	TRBJ2-2	TGTGCCAGTACCTCCATCCAGGGCGCGACCGGGGAGCTGTTTTTT	CASTSIQGATGELFF
few	TRBV14	-	TRBJ2-6	TGTGCCAGCAGCCAAACGGCTGGGGCCAACGTCCTGACTTTC	CASSQTAGANVLTF
-	TRBV6-1	-	TRBJ1-4	TGTGCCAGCAGTGCGAGGGGCAAGGCTAATGAAAAACTGTTTTTT	CASSARGKANEKLFF
once	TRBV27	-	TRBJ2-5	TGTGCCAGCAGTTTGGGTAGCGAAGAGACCCAGTACTTC	CASSLGSEETQYF
-	TRBV10-3	TRBD1	TRBJ2-3	TGTGCCATCAGTGAGTCCCAGGGGGCAGGAGATACGCAGTATTTT	CAISESQGAGDTQYF
once	TRBV7-9	-	TRBJ1-4	TGTGCCAGCAGCCCCCGGGGGGTTACAACTAATGAAAAACTGTTTTTT	CASSPRGVTTNEKLFF
-	TRBV7-6	-	TRBJ1-4	TGTGCCAGCAGCTTAGTGATGACCGATGAAAAACTGTTTTTT	CASSLVMTDEKLFF